One sample yielded the 6 T cell receptor beta chains listed below, sequenced in a study of blood T cells in healthy people across ages. Combining a sample-barcoded 5' primer with a J-beta primer mix, a second PCR ran for about 7 to 11 cycles. In TCRdb, the 5' RACE reads were re-called with MiXCR into one record per CDR3 protein. The sample has about 1.6 million distinct CDR3 sequences, 30% to 35% seen once. The sample comprised blood. The receptors come from a woman aged 25-40 years in good health.

J is TRBJ2-3 and V is TRBV5-1; D gene uncertain. The CDR3 totals 14 residues. V was pared by 1 base and J by 6 bases, with 12 bases between. Germline lookup yields CDR1 SGHRS and CDR2 YFSETQ. CDR3 in DNA: TGCGCCAGCAGCTTGAGGTCCCAGGCCGATACGCAGTATTTT. Translating gives CASSLRSQADTQYF. The complete variable domain, with remaining parts taken from reference TRBV5-1 and TRBJ2-3, reads KAGVTQTPRYLIKTRGQQVTLSCSPISGHRSVSWYQQTPGQGLQFLFEYFSETQRNKGNFPGRFSGRQFSNSRSEMNVSTLELGDSALYLCASSLRSQADTQYFGPGTRLTVL.

The chain employs TRBV27 and TRBJ2-7, with 8 positions matching TRBD2. Germline V CDR1 and CDR2: MNHEY, SMNVEV (reference sequence). This CDR3 region has 17 residues. J was trimmed by 0 bases and V by 8 bases; bases with no gene match: 15. CDR3 protein: CASSPRIAGRSSYEQYF. In DNA form, the CDR3 reads TGTGCCAGCTCACCAAGGATAGCGGGACGTAGCTCCTACGAGCAGTACTTC.

This clonotype was counted between two and nine times. J is TRBJ1-1 and V is TRBV7-9, with TRBD1 identical over 7 bases. CDR1 SEHNR and CDR2 FQNEAQ come from the germline V gene (reference sequence). The CDR3 spans 13 residues. V gave up 8 bases and J gave up 7 bases; unmatched junction bases: 10. The CDR3 is CASGSTGPVEAFF. The CDR3 DNA sequence: TGTGCCAGCGGCTCGACAGGGCCGGTTGAAGCTTTCTTT.

This clonotype was counted between two and nine times. The V call is TRBV27, the J call TRBJ2-2; 10 bases are shared with TRBD1. The CDR3 totals 16 residues. The V segment lost 6 bases and the J segment 5 bases; nucleotides outside the gene matches: 9. The V gene's germline CDR1 is MNHEY and CDR2 SMNVEV (reference sequence). CDR3: CASRRNPGQGTGELFF. The CDR3 nucleotides read TGTGCCAGCAGACGCAACCCGGGACAGGGGACCGGGGAGCTGTTTTTT.

J is TRBJ2-3 and V is TRBV7-8; 13 nucleotides line up with TRBD2. Unmatched junction bases numbered 12, after V lost 4 bases and J lost 5 bases. The CDR3 spans 18 residues. Germline V gene lookup returns CDR1 SGHVS and CDR2 FQNEAQ. CDR3 amino acids: CASSYGLAGVPLGDTQYF. In DNA form, the CDR3 reads TGTGCCAGCAGCTATGGACTAGCGGGAGTTCCTTTGGGAGATACGCAGTATTTT.

This clonotype was seen many times. The V call is TRBV7-8, the J call TRBJ2-1; D remains unclear. CDR3 length: 14 amino acids. Germline CDR1 and CDR2: SGHVS and FQNEAQ. With 1 base removed from V and 9 bases from J, the gap between germline ends came to 13 bases. Here the CDR3 reads CASSLGLRGTEQFF. The DNA of the CDR3 is TGTGCCAGCAGCTTAGGGCTTCGAGGCACTGAGCAGTTCTTC.